A selection of T cell receptor beta chains follows, all from one sample in a study of CD8+ T cells in alopecia areata. Produced via immunoSEQ multiplex PCR; TCRdb's table is partial and in-frame only. The data hold approximately 98,000 clones, with approximately 61% observed a single time. Sequencing was done on a sample of NKG2D-low CD8+ T cells sorted from blood. These receptors were taken from a human donor with alopecia areata. Both conserved end residues are part of each CDR3. The D gene is left open where the match is weak. Some rows mark clone size as missing; the rest say once, few, many or name a class of expanded clone.

v_call	j_call	d_call	clone_size	cdr3_aa	cdr3_nt
TRBV6-5	TRBJ1-5	NA	once	CASSPRNNQPQHF	TGTGCCAGCAGTCCTCGTAACAATCAGCCCCAGCATTTT
TRBV4-1	TRBJ2-7	TRBD2	few	CASSQGSSGRYYEQYF	TGCGCCAGCAGCCAAGGCTCTAGCGGGAGATACTACGAGCAGTACTTC
TRBV7-9	TRBJ2-5	NA	NA	CASRDYQETQYF	TGTGCCAGCCGGGACTACCAAGAGACCCAGTACTTC
TRBV27	TRBJ2-7	NA	many	CASSFHPKLAGYEQYF	TGTGCCAGCAGTTTTCACCCTAAGCTTGCGGGCTACGAGCAGTACTTC
TRBV28	TRBJ2-7	TRBD1	NA	CASRPTTGRSSYEQYF	TGTGCCAGCAGGCCCACGACAGGGCGTAGCTCCTACGAGCAGTACTTC
TRBV9	TRBJ2-1	NA	NA	CASSVGVPGEQFF	TGTGCCAGCAGCGTAGGTGTACCGGGGGAGCAGTTCTTC
TRBV2	TRBJ1-3	NA	NA	CASSDGNTIYF	TGTGCCAGCAGTGACGGAAACACCATATATTTT
TRBV29-1	TRBJ2-7	TRBD1	NA	CSVTGQHYEQYF	TGCAGCGTAACGGGACAGCACTACGAGCAGTACTTC
TRBV5-1	TRBJ2-7	NA	NA	CASSLVVGSSYEQYF	TGCGCCAGCAGCTTGGTTGTGGGGAGCTCCTACGAGCAGTACTTC
TRBV27	TRBJ2-5	TRBD2	NA	CASSGLAGAPRQETQYF	TGTGCCAGCAGCGGACTAGCGGGAGCCCCGCGGCAAGAGACCCAGTACTTC
TRBV29-1	TRBJ2-1	TRBD2	few	CSVWTSGTEQFF	TGCAGCGTATGGACTAGCGGGACTGAGCAGTTCTTC
TRBV15	TRBJ1-5	NA	NA	CATSRDRKVFSQHF	TGTGCCACCAGCAGAGATCGGAAGGTGTTTTCACAGCATTTT
TRBV6-5	TRBJ1-1	NA	NA	CASSFGGTEAFF	TGTGCCAGCAGTTTCGGAGGCACTGAAGCTTTCTTT
TRBV14	TRBJ2-7	NA	few	CASSPGSTEQYF	TGTGCCAGCAGCCCAGGGAGTACCGAGCAGTACTTC
TRBV6-5	TRBJ2-5	TRBD2	NA	CASSSPTSGRWETQYF	TGTGCCAGCAGTTCTCCTACTAGCGGGAGATGGGAGACCCAGTACTTC
TRBV6-6	TRBJ2-7	NA	NA	CASSLSPDLYEQYF	TGTGCCAGCAGCCTTAGTCCGGACCTTTACGAGCAGTACTTC
TRBV21-1	TRBJ2-3	NA	few	CASSLLDRSRTDTQYF	TGTGCCAGCAGCCTGCTAGATCGGTCTCGCACAGATACGCAGTATTTT
TRBV9	TRBJ2-1	NA	few	CASSGRDFQPPPGQFF	TGTGCCAGCAGCGGACGGGACTTCCAACCGCCCCCAGGTCAGTTCTTC
TRBV5-6	TRBJ2-1	NA	NA	CASSAEGVVTPSNEQFF	TGTGCCAGCAGCGCAGAGGGGGTCGTGACACCTTCCAATGAGCAGTTCTTC
TRBV4-1	TRBJ2-7	NA	NA	CASSQTGAGFSYEQYF	TGCGCCAGCAGCCAAACTGGGGCTGGATTCTCCTACGAGCAGTACTTC
TRBV12-2	TRBJ1-2	NA	NA	CASRLWEGGTENCHTF	TGTGCAAGTCGCTTATGGGAGGGCGGGACGGAAAATTGCCACACCTTC
TRBV11-2	TRBJ1-1	TRBD1	NA	CASSQGDSGTEAFF	TGTGCCAGCAGCCAAGGGGACAGTGGCACTGAAGCTTTCTTT
TRBV7-2	TRBJ1-3	TRBD1	NA	CASSLRTTGYSGNTIYF	TGTGCCAGCAGCTTACGAACGACAGGGTACTCTGGAAACACCATATATTTT
TRBV13	TRBJ1-2	TRBD1	NA	CASSSDRNYGYTF	TGTGCCAGCAGTTCGGACAGGAACTATGGCTACACCTTC
TRBV9	TRBJ2-7	NA	NA	CASSVGDAYEQYF	TGTGCCAGCAGCGTTGGGGACGCCTACGAGCAGTACTTC
TRBV7-3	TRBJ2-1	NA	NA	CASSFEGRGSNEQFF	TGTGCCAGCAGCTTCGAGGGGAGAGGGTCCAATGAGCAGTTCTTC
TRBV9	TRBJ2-1	NA	NA	CASQSGLNEQFF	TGTGCCAGCCAATCCGGGCTCAATGAGCAGTTCTTC
TRBV4-1	TRBJ2-7	NA	few	CASSPVPSSNYEQYF	TGCGCCAGCAGCCCTGTCCCCAGTTCTAACTACGAGCAGTACTTC
TRBV28	TRBJ2-7	NA	NA	CASSHSTGTGAGFHEQYF	TGTGCCAGCAGTCATAGTACCGGGACGGGGGCTGGTTTCCACGAGCAGTACTTC
TRBV5-1	TRBJ2-7	NA	once	CASSWISGRIGDEQYF	TGCGCCAGCAGCTGGATCTCGGGTAGAATAGGGGACGAGCAGTACTTC
TRBV6-5	TRBJ2-3	TRBD2	NA	CASTRLAGAPDTQYF	TGTGCCAGCACCAGGCTCGCGGGAGCCCCAGATACGCAGTATTTT
TRBV5-1	TRBJ1-3	NA	NA	CASSLDLGSGNTIYF	TGCGCCAGCAGCTTGGATCTGGGCTCTGGAAACACCATATATTTT
TRBV29-1	TRBJ2-7	NA	NA	CSVEGRGYEQYF	TGCAGCGTGGAGGGCAGGGGCTACGAGCAGTACTTC
TRBV27	TRBJ2-7	NA	NA	CASRKGQGSYEQYF	TGTGCCAGCCGGAAGGGTCAGGGGTCCTACGAGCAGTACTTC
TRBV2	TRBJ2-7	TRBD1	NA	CASSDEGAEQYF	TGTGCCAGCAGTGATGAGGGGGCCGAGCAGTACTTC
TRBV11-2	TRBJ2-7	NA	NA	CASSVGERSEQYF	TGTGCCAGCAGCGTGGGGGAGCGGTCCGAGCAGTACTTC
TRBV29-1	TRBJ2-7	TRBD1	NA	CSVGPGQGSEQYF	TGCAGCGTTGGACCGGGACAGGGGTCCGAGCAGTACTTC
TRBV18	TRBJ2-4	TRBD1	NA	CASSPIRDRVAKNIQYF	TGTGCCAGCTCACCAATTCGGGACAGGGTAGCCAAAAACATTCAGTACTTC
TRBV29-1	TRBJ2-1	TRBD2	few	CSVVGAGGANEQFF	TGCAGCGTGGTAGGGGCGGGAGGGGCCAATGAGCAGTTCTTC
TRBV28	TRBJ2-7	NA	once	CASSSNLAVEQYF	TGTGCCAGCAGTTCCAATTTAGCGGTCGAGCAGTACTTC